This record covers a single T cell receptor (beta chain). As yet, its antigen is unknown. These data are taken from a study of human CD8 memory T cell subsets. Broader study findings: The Chao1 estimates suggested that precursor exhausted T cells were less diverse than stem-like memory T cells.

The germline CDR1 and CDR2 sequences are GTSNPN and SVGIG (reference sequence). The CDR3 has 14 residues. Early memory CD8+ T cells that were CCR7+ PD-1+ TIGIT+ and had exhausted-like traits were the TPEX cells. UMI-labeled 5' RACE was used, and it produced the TCR beta libraries. TCRdb reprocessed the 5' RACE reads and reports one entry per CDR3 protein, with no DNA. The sample has about 5,800 distinct CDR3 sequences; the top ten hold 15% to 20%. The chain recombines TRBV30 with TRBJ1-5; TCRdb's D call of TRBD1 is untestable without DNA. The specimen was CD8+ T cells from PBMCs. This receptor was identified in a human donor in good health. CDR3 protein: CAWTLSGSGQPQHF.